This TCR beta chain was obtained from a study of human T cells and chemical hapten exposure. The table lists this clonotype with many counts. V was clipped by 2 bases and J by 5 bases, with 8 bases between them. The CDR3 totals 13 residues. Germline V lookup: CDR1 SGHVS, CDR2 FNYEAQ. TCRdb reprocessed the RACE reads with MiXCR, giving one entry per CDR3 protein. The sample lists roughly 40,000 distinct CDR3 sequences; 12% were seen once. The time point: pre-sensitization, week 0. Treatment described: therapeutic diphenylcyclopropenone sensitization with weekly scalp DPC. This chain uses TRBV7-6 with TRBJ2-3; the D is unclear. This clonotype was obtained from a woman in her 30s with alopecia areata. Some clones in this sample may be carry-over from other donors' samples. This specimen was whole blood, taken in connection with sensitization to the hapten diphenylcyclopropenone (DPC). The chain's CDR3 is CASSLWPQDTQYF. In nucleotides, the CDR3 is TGTGCCAGCAGCTTATGGCCCCAAGATACGCAGTATTTT.